Below, 12 T cell receptor beta chains from the same sample are listed, as sequenced in a study of cytomegalovirus exposure and HLA in healthy donors. Only in-frame clones appear in the TCRdb table, and some are missing; sequencing was by immunoSEQ multiplex PCR. The sample carries some 170,000 clones, more than 75% recorded once. Sequenced material: PBMCs. The receptors were sampled from a man aged 18 to 29 in good health and CMV-seropositive.

The chain employs TRBV4-3 and TRBJ2-7; a weak D match, TRBD1 (6 bases). V was trimmed by 0 bases and J by 2 bases, leaving 17 bases between them. Germline CDR1 reads LGHNA; CDR2 reads YSLEER. The CDR3 totals 17 residues. The CDR3 nucleotides are TGCGCCAGCAGCCAAGAAGAGGGACATACCGCTCCCTACGAGCAGTACTTC. The encoded protein is CASSQEEGHTAPYEQYF.

The gene calls are TRBV6-1 and TRBJ1-2; D possibly corresponds to TRBD1 (6 bases). From germline, CDR1 is MNHNS and CDR2 SASEGT. The CDR3 sequence is 13 residues long. V was cut by 7 bases and J by 7 bases, with 16 bases left in between. The CDR3 sequence is CASKPDRIGGYTF. In DNA form, the CDR3 reads TGTGCCAGCAAACCCGACAGGATTGGTGGCTACACCTTC.

The chain is built from TRBV9 and TRBJ2-7; D is unresolved. CDR1 SGDLS and CDR2 YYNGEE come from the germline V gene. V was trimmed by 0 bases and J by 0 bases, leaving 13 bases between them. This CDR3 is built from 16 residues. CDR3 DNA: TGTGCCAGCAGCGTAGACTCGTTACCTAGCTCCTACGAGCAGTACTTC. It specifies CASSVDSLPSSYEQYF.

The chain combines TRBV6-6 with TRBJ2-5; a possible D gene is TRBD2 (6 bases). The CDR3 is 15 residues long. V dropped 3 bases and J dropped 4 bases, with 15 bases sitting between them. Germline V lookup: CDR1 MNHNY, CDR2 SVGAGI (reference sequence). The CDR3 loop reads CASSYIGGTGETQYF. CDR3 coding DNA: TGTGCCAGCAGTTATATTGGCGGGACCGGAGAGACCCAGTACTTC.

The chain links TRBV5-5 to TRBJ1-2; the D is unclear. Germline V gene data show CDR1 as SGHKS and CDR2 as YYEKEE (reference sequence). The CDR3 loop spans 12 amino acids. The V and J ends lost 1 base and 8 bases respectively, with 9 bases between them. The CDR3: CASSLIQLGYTF. The CDR3 DNA is TGTGCCAGCAGCTTGATTCAATTGGGCTACACCTTC.

The chain combines TRBV5-6 with TRBJ1-2; TRBD1 might be the D (5 bases). This CDR3 is 12 amino acids long. V was clipped by 2 bases and J by 5 bases, with 7 bases between them. The V gene's germline CDR1 is SGHDT and CDR2 YYEEEE. This CDR3 reads CASSLSGYGYTF. In nucleotides, the CDR3 is TGTGCCAGCAGCTTATCAGGGTATGGCTACACCTTC.

This chain joins TRBV7-9 and TRBJ1-4; 7 bases line up with TRBD1. With 6 bases clipped from V and 0 bases from J, the junction kept 13 bases outside the gene matches. This CDR3 contains 18 residues. CDR1 is SEHNR, CDR2 FQNEAQ, per germline (reference sequence). The CDR3 sequence: CASSQNEFGQATNEKLFF. For the CDR3, the DNA is TGTGCCAGCAGTCAAAACGAATTCGGACAGGCAACTAATGAAAAACTGTTTTTT.

This chain links TRBV5-4 with TRBJ1-5; 9 bases are a match to TRBD1. The germline gives CDR1 SGHNT, CDR2 YYREEE (reference sequence). This CDR3 has 14 amino acids. J lost 4 bases, V lost 5 bases, and 4 bases had no gene match. The CDR3 sequence: CASSRDRDNQPQHF. CDR3 DNA: TGTGCCAGCAGTAGGGACAGGGATAATCAGCCCCAGCATTTT.

The chain couples TRBV7-2 to TRBJ2-4; 10 bases match TRBD1. V shed 5 bases and J 8 bases; nucleotides not matched to a gene: 3. In germline, CDR1 is SGHTA, CDR2 FQGNSA. This CDR3 contains 13 residues. The CDR3 here is CASSEGQGDIQYF. CDR3 DNA sequence: TGTGCCAGCAGCGAAGGACAGGGGGACATTCAGTACTTC. The variable domain in full, with the rest retrieved from reference TRBV7-2 and TRBJ2-4, is GAGVSQSPSNKVTEKGKDVELRCDPISGHTALYWYRQSLGQGLEFLIYFQGNSAPDKSGLPSDRFSAERTGGSVSTLTIQRTQQEDSAVYLCASSEGQGDIQYFGAGTRLSVL.

In DNA form, the CDR3 reads TGTGCCAGCAGCGTACCAGGCCTCTCCTATAATTCACCCCTCCACTTT. Its protein is CASSVPGLSYNSPLHF. The chain employs TRBV9 and TRBJ1-6; D is ambiguous. V dropped 1 base and J dropped 0 bases, with 8 bases sitting between them. Germline V gene sequence: CDR1 SGDLS, CDR2 YYNGEE. This CDR3 comprises 16 residues.

The V call is TRBV4-2, the J call TRBJ2-3; 13 nucleotides agree with TRBD2. V shed 1 base and J 5 bases; nucleotides not matched to a gene: 6. From germline, CDR1 is LGHNA and CDR2 YNFKEQ. The CDR3 length is 17 residues. CDR3 nucleotide sequence: TGTGCCAGCAGCCAAGGAACTAGCGGGGGGGGTGGAGATACGCAGTATTTT. This sequence encodes CASSQGTSGGGGDTQYF.

The genes are TRBV19 and TRBJ1-1, with 7 bases lining up with TRBD1. Germline CDR1 LNHDA, CDR2 SQIVND (reference sequence). The CDR3 has 16 amino acids. The V and J ends lost 6 bases and 2 bases, in that order; junction bases with no gene match: 12. CDR3 nucleotides: TGTGCCAGTAGCCCATTTAGGGACAGATTAAACACTGAAGCTTTCTTT. Encoded protein: CASSPFRDRLNTEAFF. The variable domain in full, completed from reference TRBV19 and TRBJ1-1, reads DGGITQSPKYLFRKEGQNVTLSCEQNLNHDAMYWYRQDPGQGLRLIYYSQIVNDFQKGDIAEGYSVSREKKESFPLTVTSAQKNPTAFYLCASSPFRDRLNTEAFFGQGTRLTVV.